The clone carrying this T cell receptor beta chain was seen ten or more times. CDR3 regions were amplified by Arm-PCR using iRepertoire HTBI primers to build TCR beta libraries. TCRdb ran MiXCR on the multiplex PCR reads and lists one entry per CDR3 protein. The sample gives a few hundred thousand distinct CDR3 sequences, about 17% of which show up once; 20% to 25% is in the top ten. Documented time point: newly diagnosed GD, antithyroid drugs for less than 3 months. Preparation of the TCR library used RNA extracted from PBMCs. The record originates from a study of regulatory T cells in long-lasting Graves disease. This sample also belongs to another study, concerning T cells in Graves' hyperthyroidism and ophthalmopathy.

Sample: peripheral blood mononuclear cells (PBMCs), taken at new diagnosis, from a patient treated with antithyroid drugs. This sequence was found in a woman aged 18 to 35 with Graves disease.

CDR3 sequence (DNA): TGCAGTGCTAGCGGGAGGGAATCTGGGACAGATACGCAGTATTTT. Its protein is CSASGRESGTDTQYF. The chain is built from TRBV20-1 and TRBJ2-3; TRBD2 agrees at 8 bases. With V trimmed by 3 bases and J by 3 bases, 8 bases remained unmatched. In germline, CDR1 is DFQATT, CDR2 SNEGSKA (reference sequence). This CDR3 comprises 15 residues.